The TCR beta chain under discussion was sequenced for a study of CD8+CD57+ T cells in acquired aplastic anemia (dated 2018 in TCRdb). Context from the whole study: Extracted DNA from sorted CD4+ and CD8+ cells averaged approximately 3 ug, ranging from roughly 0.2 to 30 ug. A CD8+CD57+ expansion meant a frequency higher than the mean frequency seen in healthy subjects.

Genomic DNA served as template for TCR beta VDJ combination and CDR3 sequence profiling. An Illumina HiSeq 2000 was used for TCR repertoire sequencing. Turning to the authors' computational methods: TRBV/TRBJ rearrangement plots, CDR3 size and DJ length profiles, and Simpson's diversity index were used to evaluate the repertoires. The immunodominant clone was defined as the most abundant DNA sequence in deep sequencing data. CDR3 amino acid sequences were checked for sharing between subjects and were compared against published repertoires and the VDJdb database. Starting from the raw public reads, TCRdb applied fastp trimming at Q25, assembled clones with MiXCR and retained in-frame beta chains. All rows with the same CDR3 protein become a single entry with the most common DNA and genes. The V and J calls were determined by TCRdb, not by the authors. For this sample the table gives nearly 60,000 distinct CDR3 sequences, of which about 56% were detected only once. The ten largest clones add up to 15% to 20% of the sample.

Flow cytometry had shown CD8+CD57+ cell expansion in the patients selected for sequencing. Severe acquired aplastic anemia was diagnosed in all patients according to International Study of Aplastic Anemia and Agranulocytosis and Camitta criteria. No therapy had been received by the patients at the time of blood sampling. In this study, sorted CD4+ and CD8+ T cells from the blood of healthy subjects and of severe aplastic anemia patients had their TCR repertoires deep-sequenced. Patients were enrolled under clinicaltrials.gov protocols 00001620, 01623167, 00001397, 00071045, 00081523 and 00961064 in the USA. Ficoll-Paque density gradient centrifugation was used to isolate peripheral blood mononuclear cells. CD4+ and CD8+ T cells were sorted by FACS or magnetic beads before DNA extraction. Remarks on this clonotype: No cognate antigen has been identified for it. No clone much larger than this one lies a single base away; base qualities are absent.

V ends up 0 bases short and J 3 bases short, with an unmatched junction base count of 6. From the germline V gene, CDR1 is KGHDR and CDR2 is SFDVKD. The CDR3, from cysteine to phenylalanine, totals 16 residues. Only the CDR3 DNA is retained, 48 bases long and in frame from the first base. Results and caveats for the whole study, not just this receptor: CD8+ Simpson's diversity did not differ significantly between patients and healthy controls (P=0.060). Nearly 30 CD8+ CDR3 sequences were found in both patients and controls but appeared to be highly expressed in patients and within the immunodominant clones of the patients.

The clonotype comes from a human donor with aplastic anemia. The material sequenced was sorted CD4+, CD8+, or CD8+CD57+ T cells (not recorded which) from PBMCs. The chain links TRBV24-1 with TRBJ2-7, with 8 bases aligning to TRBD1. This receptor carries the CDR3 CATSDLSAGGFYEQYF. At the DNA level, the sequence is TGTGCCACCAGTGATTTGTCGGCAGGGGGCTTCTACGAGCAGTACTTC.